In its sample, the clone carrying this T cell receptor beta chain was seen a few times. Its antigen is currently unknown. This entry belongs to a study of Graves' ophthalmopathy and Graves' hyperthyroidism. The study, taken as a whole, reports: Most expanded clonotypes in thyroid above 0.001 frequency also showed up in blood.

The authors amplified TCR beta CDR3 regions from RNA transcripts. HTBI primers were employed in first-round RT-PCR, then a second-round multiplex PCR followed. TCRdb used MiXCR to reprocess the multiplex PCR reads, holding one entry per CDR3 protein. The sample yields about 620,000 distinct CDR3 sequences, 20% to 25% seen once. Excluded: other autoimmune disease, uncontrolled infection, pregnancy or lactation. PBMCs were density-gradient isolated from roughly 10 ml fresh blood. Germline-derived CDR1 and CDR2 are MNHEY and SMNVEV (reference sequence). The ends were cut back, 8 bases at V and 0 bases at J, with 10 bases in the middle. The length of the CDR3 is 13 residues.

This TCR came from a young woman with stable Graves' hyperthyroidism. Some clones in this sample may be carry-over from other donors' samples. The specimen sequenced was peripheral blood. The rearrangement joins TRBV27 to TRBJ1-1; maybe TRBD1 (5 bases). CDR3 DNA sequence: TGTGCCAGCGGAGGGGCGGTGAACACTGAAGCTTTCTTT. This translates into CASGGAVNTEAFF.